This T cell receptor beta chain was found in a study of spatial heterogeneity in lung cancer. Study in general: The follow-up PBMC samples were sequenced whenever they were available. The median time to follow-up was approximately 2 years after resection. Consistently, beta-chain sequences turned up in larger numbers than alpha-chain sequences did.

In this sample, this clonotype turned up a few times. MiXCR was run by TCRdb on the 5' RACE reads, yielding one entry per CDR3 protein. Of some 110,000 distinct CDR3 sequences in the sample, less than 15% are singletons; the top ten hold 16%. Trimming pared 6 bases from V and 1 base from J, leaving 8 bases between. Germline V CDR1 and CDR2: ENHRY, SYGVKD. The CDR3 has 13 amino acids. The time point: blood at routine non-recurrence follow-up after resection. Without sorting, whole RNA was sequenced from tumor, nontumor lung or frozen PBMC. The receptor was derived from a male donor with early-stage non-small cell lung cancer. V and J are TRBV10-3 and TRBJ2-3; weak D call: TRBD1 (6 bases). The specimen comprised PBMCs, sampled at follow-up. CDR3 amino acids: CAIRGGGTDTQYF. CDR3 coding DNA: TGTGCCATCAGAGGGGGAGGCACAGATACGCAGTATTTT.